This T cell receptor (beta chain) was documented in a study of response to subunit inactivated influenza vaccine (dated by TCRdb to 2016 to 2018). Study-level background: The study used deep quantitative T cell receptor repertoire profiling to track responses to a trivalent subunit inactivated influenza vaccine. Beyond this particular receptor, the publication reports: According to the authors, only a limited number of new T cells may be recruited by each seasonal influenza vaccination.

At the junction V is shortened by 6 bases and J by 7 bases; bases outside the gene matches: 8. Sequences MDHEN (CDR1) and SYDVKM (CDR2) are obtained from the germline V gene. The CDR3 sequence holds 15 residues, the cysteine and phenylalanine included. The read is trimmed to its CDR3 DNA, 45 bases read in frame from base 1. In regard to this clonotype: Its antigen remains unidentified. No per-base quality is available; no much larger clone lies one base away.

The library was made by RT-PCR. Reads for this sample came from an Illumina HiSeq 2500. TCRdb reran the public reads through fastp at Q25 and MiXCR, keeping productive beta chains. For every CDR3 protein sequence, its rows merge into one entry that carries the most common genes and DNA. For this sample the table gives a few hundred thousand distinct CDR3 sequences, of which 20% to 25% were detected only once. The ten top clones hold 10% of the sample. The specimen was PBMCs from blood, collected roughly 20 months after vaccination. This chain is built from TRBV28 and TRBJ1-6, with 8 junctional bases fitting TRBD1. This TCR came from a man between 50 and 75 years old who received an inactivated influenza vaccine. Donor details come from another sample of the same person, matched by shared clones. The DNA sequence reads TGTGCCAGCAGGGAATACAGGGGGGAAAATTCACCCCTCCACTTT. Its product reads: CASREYRGENSPLHF.